This T cell receptor beta chain is from a study of early T cells in non-severe SARS-CoV-2 infection. Turning to the study itself: The authors sequenced bulk RNA from unsorted whole blood, leaving chains unpaired. Study findings and constraints: CD4 and private specificities were missed by VDJdb matching, which favored anti-spike CD8 responses.

Many counts were recorded for this clonotype. Its antigen is not identified. Each single cDNA molecule received a unique molecular identifier. TCRdb recomputed calls from the 5' RACE reads with MiXCR, one row per CDR3 protein. The sample records tens of thousands of distinct CDR3 sequences, over 12% being singletons. V was shortened by 1 base and J by 2 bases, with 11 bases between the two germline ends. This CDR3 region has 15 residues. Per germline, CDR1 MNHNS and CDR2 SASEGT. The clonotype originates from an adult who was a healthcare worker with PCR-confirmed SARS-CoV-2 infection or an uninfected control (not recorded which). The chain is built from TRBV6-1 and TRBJ1-2, with D possibly being TRBD1 (6 bases). Specimen: whole blood. CDR3 region: CASSEGAGANYGYTF. The CDR3 DNA reads as TGTGCCAGCAGTGAAGGAGCAGGGGCAAACTATGGCTACACCTTC.